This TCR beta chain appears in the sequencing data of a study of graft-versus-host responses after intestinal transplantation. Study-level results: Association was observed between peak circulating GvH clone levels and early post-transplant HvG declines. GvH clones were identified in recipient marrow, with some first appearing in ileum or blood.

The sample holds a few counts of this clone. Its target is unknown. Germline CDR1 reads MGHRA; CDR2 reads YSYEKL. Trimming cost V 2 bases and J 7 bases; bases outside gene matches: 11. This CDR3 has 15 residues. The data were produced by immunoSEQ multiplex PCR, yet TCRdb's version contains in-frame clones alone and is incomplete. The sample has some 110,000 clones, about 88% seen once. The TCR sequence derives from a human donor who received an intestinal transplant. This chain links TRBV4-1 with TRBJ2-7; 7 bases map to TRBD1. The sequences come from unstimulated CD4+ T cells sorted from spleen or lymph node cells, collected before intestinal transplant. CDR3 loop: CASSQSGTGVREQYF. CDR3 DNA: TGCGCCAGCAGCCAATCGGGAACAGGGGTGAGGGAGCAGTACTTC.